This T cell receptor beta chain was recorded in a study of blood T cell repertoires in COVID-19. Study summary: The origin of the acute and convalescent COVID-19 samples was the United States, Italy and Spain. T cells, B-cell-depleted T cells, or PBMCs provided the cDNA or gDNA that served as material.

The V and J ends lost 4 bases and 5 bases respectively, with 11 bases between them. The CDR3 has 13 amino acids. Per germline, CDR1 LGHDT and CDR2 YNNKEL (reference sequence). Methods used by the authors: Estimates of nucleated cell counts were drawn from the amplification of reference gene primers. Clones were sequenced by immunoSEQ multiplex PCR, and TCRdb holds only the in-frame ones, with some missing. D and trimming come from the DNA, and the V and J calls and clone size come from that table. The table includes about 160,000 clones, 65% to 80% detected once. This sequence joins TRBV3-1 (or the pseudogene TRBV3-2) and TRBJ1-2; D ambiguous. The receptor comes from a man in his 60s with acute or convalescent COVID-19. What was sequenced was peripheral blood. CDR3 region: CASSPLTGYGYTF. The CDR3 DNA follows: TGTGCCAGCAGCCCCTTGACGGGATATGGCTACACCTTC.